What follows are 11 T cell receptor beta chains derived from one specimen sequenced in a study of control samples from healthy donors and cancer patients. Some clones are missing from TCRdb's copy, which holds only in-frame ones; the method was immunoSEQ multiplex PCR. The sample contains fewer than 500,000 clones, 75% to 95% of which appear only once. The sequenced sample consisted of PBMCs. These receptors came from a man between 35 and 55 years old with head and neck cancer.

V gene TRBV3-1 (or the pseudogene TRBV3-2) combines with J gene TRBJ1-1; D not certain. The CDR3 runs to 16 residues. CDR1 is LGHDT, CDR2 YNNKEL, per germline (reference sequence). V was cut by 1 base and J by 0 bases, with 12 bases left in between. As DNA, the CDR3 is TGTGCCAGCAGCCAAGGTAAGGCCTTCATGAACACTGAAGCTTTCTTT. It yields the protein CASSQGKAFMNTEAFF.

This chain connects TRBV6-4 to TRBJ2-5; 11 bases map to TRBD1. Germline assignment: CDR1 MRHNA and CDR2 SNTAGT. Germline trimming cut 4 bases from V and 5 bases from J; bases unmatched to any gene: 3. The CDR3 runs 14 residues. The CDR3 DNA reads as TGTGCCAGCAGTGCCGGGACAGGGGGGGAGACCCAGTACTTC. This codes for CASSAGTGGETQYF.

This clone was detected a few times. The rearrangement links TRBV6-2 or TRBV6-3 to TRBJ1-4; D gene uncertain. V was clipped by 3 bases and J by 7 bases, with 12 bases between them. The CDR3 is 14 residues long. Looked up from germline, CDR1 is MNHEY and CDR2 is SVGEGT. The CDR3 DNA sequence: TGTGCCAGCAGTTATTTCCCGGGAGGTGAAAAACTGTTTTTT. Translated: CASSYFPGGEKLFF.

The chain combines TRBV6-8 with TRBJ2-1; 11 positions agree with TRBD2. From germline, CDR1 is MNHGY and CDR2 SAAAGT. With 6 bases clipped from V and 7 bases from J, the junction kept 14 bases outside the gene matches. The CDR3 runs to 17 residues. The CDR3 reads CASRLTTPGLAVNEQFF. CDR3 bases: TGTGCCAGCAGATTAACGACTCCGGGACTAGCGGTTAATGAGCAGTTCTTC.

V and J are TRBV7-3 and TRBJ2-7; TRBD1 is a possible D gene (6 bases). V lost 5 bases and J lost 2, with 13 bases in between. Germline-derived CDR1 and CDR2 are SGHTA and FQGTGA. The CDR3 spans 14 residues. As DNA, the CDR3 is TGTGCCAGCAGCCCTACTCGGGACACCTACGAGCAGTACTTC. Residues: CASSPTRDTYEQYF.

The rearrangement links TRBV19 to TRBJ1-5; D may be TRBD1 (5 bases). The CDR3 spans 12 residues. V was trimmed by 8 bases and J by 6 bases, leaving 11 bases between them. From germline, CDR1 is LNHDA and CDR2 SQIVND (reference sequence). This CDR3 is CASREGFQPQHF. In nucleotides, the CDR3 is TGTGCCAGTCGGGAGGGGTTTCAGCCCCAGCATTTT.

The rearrangement joins TRBV13 to TRBJ2-7; D may be TRBD1 (5 bases). Germline CDR1 reads PRHDT; CDR2 reads FYEKMQ (reference sequence). V lost 2 bases to trimming and J lost 1 base, with 15 bases between them. The CDR3 is 16 residues long. The CDR3 DNA follows: TGTGCCAGCAGCTTAACGTATGGCAGGGTATCCTACGAGCAGTACTTC. Translation: CASSLTYGRVSYEQYF.

The chain joins TRBV25-1 to TRBJ2-2, with a tentative D call TRBD1 (6 bases). The germline V gene has CDR1 MGHDK and CDR2 SYGVNS. The ends were cut back, 5 bases at V and 1 base at J, with 11 bases in the middle. The CDR3 length is 15 residues. CDR3 sequence: CASSRRTENTGELFF. As DNA, the CDR3 is TGTGCCAGCAGTCGACGGACAGAGAACACCGGGGAGCTGTTTTTT.

Only a few counts were recorded for this clone. This sample includes further DNA sequences coding for the same CDR3. V and J are TRBV3-1 (or the pseudogene TRBV3-2) and TRBJ1-5, with D hard to call. This CDR3 contains 13 residues. V was trimmed by 0 bases and J by 0 bases, leaving 0 bases between them. Germline V gene data show CDR1 as LGHDT and CDR2 as YNNKEL (reference sequence). CDR3 coding DNA: TGTGCCAGCAGCCAAGATAGCAATCAGCCCCAGCATTTT. It encodes CASSQDSNQPQHF.

CDR3 nucleotides: TGTGCCAGCAGTTTGTCCCAGGAACTCTCTGGAAACACCATATATTTT. This codes for CASSLSQELSGNTIYF. The J gene is TRBJ1-3, the V gene TRBV28, with D uncertain. CDR1 and CDR2 (germline): MDHEN, SYDVKM. V was trimmed by 3 bases and J by 0 bases, leaving 12 bases between them. This CDR3 has 16 amino acids.

The chain is built from TRBV16 and TRBJ2-1, with a tentative D call TRBD2 (6 bases). The CDR3 is 15 residues long. Trimming stripped 5 bases from V and 7 bases from J, with 18 bases between. Germline CDR1 KGHSY, CDR2 FQNENV. The CDR3 nucleotides read TGTGCCAGCAGCGACAAGGGACTTGGGGGGAATGAGCAGTTCTTC. The encoded protein is CASSDKGLGGNEQFF. The entire variable domain, with the rest obtained from reference TRBV16 and TRBJ2-1, is as follows: GEEVAQTPKHLVRGEGQKAKLYCAPIKGHSYVFWYQQVLKNEFKFLISFQNENVFDETGMPKERFSAKCLPNSPCSLEIQATKLEDSAVYFCASSDKGLGGNEQFFGPGTRLTVL.